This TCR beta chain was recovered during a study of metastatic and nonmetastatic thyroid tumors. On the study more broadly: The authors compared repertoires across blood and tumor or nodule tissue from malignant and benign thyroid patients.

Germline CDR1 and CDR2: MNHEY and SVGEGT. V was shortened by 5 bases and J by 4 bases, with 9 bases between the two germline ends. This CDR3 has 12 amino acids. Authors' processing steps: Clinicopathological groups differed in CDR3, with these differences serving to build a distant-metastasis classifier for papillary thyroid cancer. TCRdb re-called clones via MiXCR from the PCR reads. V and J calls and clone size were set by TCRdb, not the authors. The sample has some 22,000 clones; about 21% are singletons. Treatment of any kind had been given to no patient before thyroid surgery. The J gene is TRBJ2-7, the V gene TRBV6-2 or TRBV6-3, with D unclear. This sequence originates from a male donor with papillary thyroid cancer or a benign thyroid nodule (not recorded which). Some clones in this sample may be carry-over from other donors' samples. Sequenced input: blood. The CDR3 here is CASSPRGYEQYF. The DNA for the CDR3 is TGTGCCAGCAGTCCGCGCGGTTACGAGCAGTACTTC.